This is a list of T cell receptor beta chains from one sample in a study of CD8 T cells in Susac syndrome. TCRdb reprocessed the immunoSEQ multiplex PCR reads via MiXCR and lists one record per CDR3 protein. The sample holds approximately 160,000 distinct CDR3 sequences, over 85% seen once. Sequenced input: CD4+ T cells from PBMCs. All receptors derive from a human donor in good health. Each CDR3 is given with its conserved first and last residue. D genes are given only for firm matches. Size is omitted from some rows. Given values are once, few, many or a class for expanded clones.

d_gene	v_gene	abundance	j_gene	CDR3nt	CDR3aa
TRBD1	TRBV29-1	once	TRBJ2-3	TGCAGCGCGACAGGGGGCGTACTGGCAGATACGCAGTATTTT	CSATGGVLADTQYF
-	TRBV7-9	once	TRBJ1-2	TGTGCCAGCAGCTTCCCCCGAATGGTGAGGGGATATGGCTACACCTTC	CASSFPRMVRGYGYTF
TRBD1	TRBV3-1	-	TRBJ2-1	TGTGCCAGCAGCCAAGGGACAGGCGCCTACAATGAGCAGTTCTTC	CASSQGTGAYNEQFF
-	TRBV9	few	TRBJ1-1	TGTGCCAGCAGCGTTGGTTCGAACACTGAAGCTTTCTTT	CASSVGSNTEAFF
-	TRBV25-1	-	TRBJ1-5	TGTGCCAGCAGTGAATTGGGACGGGAGATGGAGAATCAGCCCCAGCATTTT	CASSELGREMENQPQHF
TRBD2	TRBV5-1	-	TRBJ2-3	TGCGCCAGCAGCTTAAGTCGGCGGGGGGCCGATACGCAGTATTTT	CASSLSRRGADTQYF
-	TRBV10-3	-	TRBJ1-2	TGTGCCACACGCAACGGGGCTAACTATGGCTACACCTTC	CATRNGANYGYTF
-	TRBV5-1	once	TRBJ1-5	TGCGCCAGCAGCTTGGGAGCGTCATCGGGGCAGCCCCAGCATTTT	CASSLGASSGQPQHF
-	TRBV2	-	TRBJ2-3	TGTGCCAGCAGTGTGGCCGGGGACCGGGCAGATACGCAGTATTTT	CASSVAGDRADTQYF
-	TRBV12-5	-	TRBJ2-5	TGTGCTAGTGGCCCGAACCTAGGAGAGACCCAGTACTTC	CASGPNLGETQYF
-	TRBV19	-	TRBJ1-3	TGTGCCGCCAGACAAATCTCTGGAAACACCATATATTTT	CAARQISGNTIYF
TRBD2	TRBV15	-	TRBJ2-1	TGTGCCACCAGCAGAGTTACTAGCGGGTTAGGCTCCTACAATGAGCAGTTCTTC	CATSRVTSGLGSYNEQFF
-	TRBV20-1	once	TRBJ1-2	TGCAGTGCTAGAGATCCGACAGTCTATGGCTACACCTTC	CSARDPTVYGYTF
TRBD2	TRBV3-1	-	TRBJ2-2	TGTGCCAGCGACCCGGGACTAGCGACTAACACCGGGGAGCTGTTTTTT	CASDPGLATNTGELFF
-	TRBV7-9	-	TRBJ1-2	TGTGCCAGCAGCCTCTCCGCCGCCGTCTATGGCTACACCTTC	CASSLSAAVYGYTF
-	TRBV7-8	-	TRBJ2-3	TGTGCCAGCAGCTTAGCCCTAGCCGGAGATACGCAGTATTTT	CASSLALAGDTQYF
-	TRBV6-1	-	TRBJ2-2	TGTGCCAGCAGTGACCAGGGCCCCAGGAACACCGGGGAGCTGTTTTTT	CASSDQGPRNTGELFF